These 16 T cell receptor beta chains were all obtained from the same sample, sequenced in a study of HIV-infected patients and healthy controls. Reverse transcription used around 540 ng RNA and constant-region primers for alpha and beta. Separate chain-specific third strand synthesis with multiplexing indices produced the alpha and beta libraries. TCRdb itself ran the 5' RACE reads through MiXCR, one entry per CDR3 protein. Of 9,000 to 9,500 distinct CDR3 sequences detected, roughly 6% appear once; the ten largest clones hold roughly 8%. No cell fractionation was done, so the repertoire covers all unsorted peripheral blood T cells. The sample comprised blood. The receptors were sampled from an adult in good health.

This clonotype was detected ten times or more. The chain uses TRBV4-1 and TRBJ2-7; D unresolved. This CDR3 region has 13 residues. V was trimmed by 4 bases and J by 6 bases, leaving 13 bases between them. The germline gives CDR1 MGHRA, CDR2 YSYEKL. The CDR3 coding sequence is TGCGCCAGCAGCCCTCCCGGCTCGACCGAGCAGTACTTC. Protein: CASSPPGSTEQYF.

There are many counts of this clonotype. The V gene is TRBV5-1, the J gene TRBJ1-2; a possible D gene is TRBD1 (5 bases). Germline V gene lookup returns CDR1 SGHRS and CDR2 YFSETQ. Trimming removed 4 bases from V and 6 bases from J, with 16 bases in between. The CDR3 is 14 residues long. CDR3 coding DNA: TGCGCCAGCAGCGTTGGGCGGGGGTTGGATGGCTACACCTTC. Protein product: CASSVGRGLDGYTF.

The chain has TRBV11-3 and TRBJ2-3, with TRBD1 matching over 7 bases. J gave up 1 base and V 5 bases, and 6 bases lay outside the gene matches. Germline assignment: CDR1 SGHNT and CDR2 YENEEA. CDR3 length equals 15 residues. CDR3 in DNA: TGTGCCAGCAGCCCCCGACAGGGTGGCACAGATACGCAGTATTTT. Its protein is CASSPRQGGTDTQYF.

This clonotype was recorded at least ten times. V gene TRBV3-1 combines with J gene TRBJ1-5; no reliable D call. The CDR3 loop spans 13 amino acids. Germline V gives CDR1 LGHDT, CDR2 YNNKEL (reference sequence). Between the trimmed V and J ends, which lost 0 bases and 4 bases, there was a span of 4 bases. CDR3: CASSQDRNQPQHF. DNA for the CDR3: TGTGCCAGCAGCCAAGACAGGAATCAGCCCCAGCATTTT.

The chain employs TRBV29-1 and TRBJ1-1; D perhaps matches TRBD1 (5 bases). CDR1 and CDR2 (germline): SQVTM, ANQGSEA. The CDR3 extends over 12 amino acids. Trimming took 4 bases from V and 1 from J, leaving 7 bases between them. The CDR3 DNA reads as TGCAGCGTTGCTGGGGGGAACACTGAAGCTTTCTTT. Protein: CSVAGGNTEAFF.

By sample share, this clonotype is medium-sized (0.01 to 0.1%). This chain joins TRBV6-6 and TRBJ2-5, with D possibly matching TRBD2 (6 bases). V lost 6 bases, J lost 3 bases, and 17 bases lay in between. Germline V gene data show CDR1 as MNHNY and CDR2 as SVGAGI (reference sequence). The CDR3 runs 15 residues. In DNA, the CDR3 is TGTGCCAGCAGCAACTACGCGGGGAGCAAAGAGACCCAGTACTTC. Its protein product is CASSNYAGSKETQYF.

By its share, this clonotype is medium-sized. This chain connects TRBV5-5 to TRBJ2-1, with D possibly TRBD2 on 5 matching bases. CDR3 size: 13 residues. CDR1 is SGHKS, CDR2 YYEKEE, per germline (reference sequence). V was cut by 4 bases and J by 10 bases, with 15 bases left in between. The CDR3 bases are TGTGCCAGCAGCCCCCGTCCCGAGCGGGAGCAGTTCTTC. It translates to CASSPRPEREQFF.

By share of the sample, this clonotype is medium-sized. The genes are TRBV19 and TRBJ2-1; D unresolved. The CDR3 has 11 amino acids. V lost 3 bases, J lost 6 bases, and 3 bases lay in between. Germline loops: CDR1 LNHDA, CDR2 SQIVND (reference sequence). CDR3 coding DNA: TGTGCCAGTAGTATCGGCAATGAGCAGTTCTTC. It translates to CASSIGNEQFF.

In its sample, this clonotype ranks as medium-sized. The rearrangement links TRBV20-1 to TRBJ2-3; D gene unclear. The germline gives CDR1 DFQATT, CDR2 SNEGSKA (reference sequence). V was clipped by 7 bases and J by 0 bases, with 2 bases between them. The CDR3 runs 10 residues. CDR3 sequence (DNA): TGCAGTGTTAGCACAGATACGCAGTATTTT. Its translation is CSVSTDTQYF.

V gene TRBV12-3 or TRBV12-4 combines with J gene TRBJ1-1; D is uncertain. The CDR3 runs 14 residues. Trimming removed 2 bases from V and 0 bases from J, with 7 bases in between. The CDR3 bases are TGTGCCAGCAGTTTACAGGAGCTGAACACTGAAGCTTTCTTT. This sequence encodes CASSLQELNTEAFF.

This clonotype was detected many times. The DNA of the CDR3 is TGTGCCAGCTCACCACGGACGGGTTTCGAGGCAGATACGCAGTATTTT. It specifies CASSPRTGFEADTQYF. This chain uses TRBV18 with TRBJ2-3; D is ambiguous. The CDR3 runs 16 residues. Germline-derived CDR1 and CDR2 are KGHSH and LQKENI. V was pared by 1 base and J by 4 bases, with 15 bases between.

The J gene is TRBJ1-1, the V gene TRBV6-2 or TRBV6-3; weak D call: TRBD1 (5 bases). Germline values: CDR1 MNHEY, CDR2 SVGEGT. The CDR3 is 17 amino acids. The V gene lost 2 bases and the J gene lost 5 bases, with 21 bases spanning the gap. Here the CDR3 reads CASSYAGPALRGTEAFF. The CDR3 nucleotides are TGTGCCAGCAGTTACGCGGGACCGGCATTGCGGGGGACTGAAGCTTTCTTT.

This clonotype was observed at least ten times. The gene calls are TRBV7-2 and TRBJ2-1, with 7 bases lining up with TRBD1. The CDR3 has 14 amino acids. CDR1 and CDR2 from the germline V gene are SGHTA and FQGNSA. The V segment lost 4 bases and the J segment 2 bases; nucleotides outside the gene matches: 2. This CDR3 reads CASSWDSTYNEQFF. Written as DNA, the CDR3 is TGTGCCAGCAGCTGGGACAGTACCTACAATGAGCAGTTCTTC.

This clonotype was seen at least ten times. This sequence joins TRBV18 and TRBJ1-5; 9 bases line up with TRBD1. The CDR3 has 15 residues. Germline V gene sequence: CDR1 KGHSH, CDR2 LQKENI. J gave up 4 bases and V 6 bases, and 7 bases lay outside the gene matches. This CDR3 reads CASSPYDRGNQPQHF. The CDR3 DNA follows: TGTGCCAGCTCGCCCTATGACAGGGGGAATCAGCCCCAGCATTTT.

This chain's CDR3 is CASSQDQSNEQFF. DNA of the CDR3: TGTGCCAGCAGCCAAGATCAGAGTAATGAGCAGTTCTTC. V gene TRBV4-2 combines with J gene TRBJ2-1; D is unclear. This CDR3 is 13 amino acids long. Germline CDR1 and CDR2: LGHNA and YNFKEQ. V lost 0 bases and J lost 7, with 7 bases in between.

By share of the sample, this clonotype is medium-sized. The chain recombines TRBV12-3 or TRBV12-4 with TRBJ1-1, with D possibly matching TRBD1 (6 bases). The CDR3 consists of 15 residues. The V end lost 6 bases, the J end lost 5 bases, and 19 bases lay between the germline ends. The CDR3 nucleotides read TGTGCCAGCAGAGCTAGACAGGCCGGCCGGACTGAAGCTTTCTTT. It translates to CASRARQAGRTEAFF.